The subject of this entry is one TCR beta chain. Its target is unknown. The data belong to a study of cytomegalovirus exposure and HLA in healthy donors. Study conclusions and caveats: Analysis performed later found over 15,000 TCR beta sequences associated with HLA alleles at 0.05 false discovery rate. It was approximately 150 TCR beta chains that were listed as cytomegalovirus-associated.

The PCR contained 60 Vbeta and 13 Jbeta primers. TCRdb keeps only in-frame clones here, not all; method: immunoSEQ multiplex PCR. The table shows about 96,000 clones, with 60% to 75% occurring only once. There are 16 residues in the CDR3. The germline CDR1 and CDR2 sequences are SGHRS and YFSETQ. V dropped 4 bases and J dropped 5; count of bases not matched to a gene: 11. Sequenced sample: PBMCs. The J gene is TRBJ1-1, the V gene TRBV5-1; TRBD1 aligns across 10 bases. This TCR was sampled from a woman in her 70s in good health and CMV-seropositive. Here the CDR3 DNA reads TGCGCCAGCAGCCCCTACCCTGACAGGGGGCAGACTGAAGCTTTCTTT. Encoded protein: CASSPYPDRGQTEAFF. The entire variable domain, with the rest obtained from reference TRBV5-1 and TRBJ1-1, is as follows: KAGVTQTPRYLIKTRGQQVTLSCSPISGHRSVSWYQQTPGQGLQFLFEYFSETQRNKGNFPGRFSGRQFSNSRSEMNVSTLELGDSALYLCASSPYPDRGQTEAFFGQGTRLTVV.